These 14 T cell receptor beta chains came from one sample sequenced in a study of blood T cell repertoires in COVID-19. Clones were sequenced by immunoSEQ multiplex PCR, and TCRdb holds only the in-frame ones, with some missing. The top ten clones hold about 4.5% of a sample with around 200,000 clones, approximately 83% of them seen once. What was sequenced was peripheral blood. The origin of the receptors is a man aged 50 to 59 with active or convalescent COVID-19.

The chain joins TRBV7-2 to TRBJ2-7, with D unclear. CDR1 is SGHTA, CDR2 FQGNSA, per germline. CDR3 length equals 15 residues. V dropped 1 base and J dropped 3 bases, with 13 bases sitting between them. CDR3 bases: TGTGCCAGCAGCTTAGGGTACAACCAAAACTACGAGCAGTACTTC. Residues: CASSLGYNQNYEQYF.

The chain combines TRBV19 with TRBJ1-6; tentative D call: TRBD1 (6 bases). The CDR3 has 14 amino acids. V was pared by 4 bases and J by 10 bases, with 14 bases between. Germline V gene data show CDR1 as LNHDA and CDR2 as SQIVND (reference sequence). Written as DNA, the CDR3 is TGTGCCAGTAGTACCGACAGGTTTTACTCACCCCTCCACTTT. Protein sequence: CASSTDRFYSPLHF. Variable domain in full (rest from reference TRBV19 and TRBJ1-6): DGGITQSPKYLFRKEGQNVTLSCEQNLNHDAMYWYRQDPGQGLRLIYYSQIVNDFQKGDIAEGYSVSREKKESFPLTVTSAQKNPTAFYLCASSTDRFYSPLHFGNGTRLTVT.

This chain connects TRBV5-8 to TRBJ2-1; TRBD2 agrees at 7 bases. The germline V gene has CDR1 SGHTS and CDR2 YDEGEE. V shed 7 bases, J shed 4 bases, and the junction held 14 bases outside the gene matches. CDR3 length equals 16 residues. As DNA, the CDR3 is TGTGCCAGCCCCCGGTCCCTAGCGGATAGGTACAATGAGCAGTTCTTC. Protein: CASPRSLADRYNEQFF.

This clone was seen a handful of times. The chain is built from TRBV11-2 and TRBJ1-2, with D unresolved. This CDR3 is built from 14 residues. Per the germline V gene, CDR1 is SGHAT and CDR2 is FQNNGV. With 3 bases removed from V and 0 bases from J, the gap between germline ends came to 8 bases. The CDR3 region is CASSFGVANYGYTF. CDR3 DNA: TGTGCCAGCAGCTTTGGTGTAGCTAACTATGGCTACACCTTC.

J is TRBJ2-7 and V is TRBV4-2; TRBD2 is a possible D gene (6 bases). Trimming cost V 1 base and J 5 bases, with 12 bases left between them. The CDR3 length is 14 residues. CDR1 LGHNA and CDR2 YNFKEQ come from the germline V gene. The CDR3 DNA sequence: TGTGCCAGCAGCCAAGTTATGAGGGAGGACGAGCAGTACTTC. It yields the protein CASSQVMREDEQYF.

This chain joins TRBV6-5 and TRBJ2-3, with 9 positions matching TRBD1. V was pared by 8 bases and J by 4 bases, with 10 bases of the junction left unmatched. The CDR3 spans 15 residues. CDR1 is MNHEY and CDR2 is SVGAGI in the germline V gene. The CDR3: CASLSDRGNADTQYF. In nucleotides, the CDR3 is TGTGCCAGCCTATCCGACAGGGGGAACGCAGATACGCAGTATTTT.

The chain uses TRBV7-2 and TRBJ2-3, with 7 bases identical to TRBD1. Germline V gives CDR1 SGHTA, CDR2 FQGNSA. The CDR3 is 15 amino acids. Unmatched junction bases numbered 6, after V lost 5 bases and J lost 1 base. In nucleotides, the CDR3 is TGTGCCAGCAGCACGCGGACAGGAGGCACAGATACGCAGTATTTT. This translates into CASSTRTGGTDTQYF.

Note on this clone: The sample holds other DNA sequences that translate to the same CDR3. This chain links TRBV6-2 or TRBV6-3 with TRBJ1-5; no clear D gene. CDR1 and CDR2 from the germline V gene are MNHEY and SVGEGT. CDR3 length equals 13 residues. Trimming stripped 0 bases from V and 4 bases from J, with 4 bases between. CDR3 nucleotides: TGTGCCAGCAGTTACTCGGCAAATCAGCCCCAGCATTTT. Translation: CASSYSANQPQHF.

V and J are TRBV3-1 (or the pseudogene TRBV3-2) and TRBJ1-2, with a possible D match to TRBD1 (5 bases). The germline CDR1 and CDR2 sequences are LGHDT and YNNKEL (reference sequence). V was trimmed by 4 bases and J by 2 bases, leaving 11 bases between them. This CDR3 contains 14 residues. The CDR3 DNA sequence: TGTGCCAGCAGCCCCCAGGGATCGAACTATGGCTACACCTTC. Protein sequence: CASSPQGSNYGYTF.

The J gene is TRBJ1-2, the V gene TRBV9; 9 bases are a match to TRBD1. Germline V CDR1 and CDR2: SGDLS, YYNGEE. V lost 2 bases to trimming and J lost 7 bases; unmatched junction nucleotides: 6. The CDR3 length is 14 residues. The CDR3 protein is CASSVDRGYGGYTF. The DNA of the CDR3 is TGTGCCAGCAGCGTGGACAGGGGCTATGGTGGCTACACCTTC.

This clone was observed once. V and J are TRBV2 and TRBJ1-5; D may be TRBD1 (5 bases). The CDR3 runs to 15 residues. Germline V gene data show CDR1 as SNHLY and CDR2 as FYNNEI. The V end was cut by 6 bases, the J end by 0 bases, with 12 bases between. In DNA, the CDR3 is TGTGCCAGCAGGAGGGGACTCAATAGCAATCAGCCCCAGCATTTT. Its translation: CASRRGLNSNQPQHF.

This chain links TRBV19 with TRBJ2-7, with TRBD1 matching over 10 bases. Germline-derived CDR1 and CDR2 are LNHDA and SQIVND (reference sequence). The trim removed 5 bases at V and 2 bases at J, leaving 9 bases unmatched. CDR3 length: 16 residues. The CDR3 region is CASSHQGTGVPYEQYF. The DNA of the CDR3 is TGTGCCAGTAGTCATCAGGGGACAGGGGTCCCCTACGAGCAGTACTTC.

The genes are TRBV27 and TRBJ2-7, with 8 nucleotides matching TRBD1. Germline V gives CDR1 MNHEY, CDR2 SMNVEV (reference sequence). The J segment lost 4 bases and the V segment lost 4 bases, leaving 6 bases of the junction unmatched. The CDR3 runs to 14 residues. The CDR3 sequence is CASSWTQGAYEQYF. The CDR3 DNA follows: TGTGCCAGCAGTTGGACCCAGGGGGCTTACGAGCAGTACTTC.

The chain couples TRBV5-1 to TRBJ1-4; TRBD1 agrees at 7 bases. With 3 bases clipped from V and 3 bases from J, the junction kept 8 bases outside the gene matches. This CDR3 is 16 amino acids long. Germline V lookup: CDR1 SGHRS, CDR2 YFSETQ. DNA of the CDR3: TGCGCCAGCAGCTGGGATGACAGGGAATCTAATGAAAAACTGTTTTTT. This codes for CASSWDDRESNEKLFF. The variable domain in full, with the rest retrieved from reference TRBV5-1 and TRBJ1-4, is KAGVTQTPRYLIKTRGQQVTLSCSPISGHRSVSWYQQTPGQGLQFLFEYFSETQRNKGNFPGRFSGRQFSNSRSEMNVSTLELGDSALYLCASSWDDRESNEKLFFGSGTQLSVL.